The 21 T cell receptor beta chains presented below share a single source sample, sequenced in a study of blood T cell repertoires in COVID-19. Clones were sequenced by immunoSEQ multiplex PCR, and TCRdb holds only the in-frame ones, with some missing. The table records 180,000 or so clones, approximately 87% of them present only once. Material for sequencing was peripheral blood. The origin of the receptors is a woman between 55 and 75 years old with COVID-19, enrolled during active disease.

CDR3 loop: CASSPGGQGIHEQFF. CDR3 coding DNA: TGCGCCAGCAGCCCGGGGGGACAGGGGATCCATGAGCAGTTCTTC. The rearrangement joins TRBV5-1 to TRBJ2-1, with 10 bases aligning to TRBD1. The germline V gene has CDR1 SGHRS and CDR2 YFSETQ. V trimming: 4 bases; J trimming: 8 bases; junction bases outside the gene matches: 9. This CDR3 is built from 15 residues.

The V and J genes are TRBV13 and TRBJ2-5, with a tentative D call TRBD1 (6 bases). This CDR3 has 15 residues. CDR1 is PRHDT, CDR2 FYEKMQ, per germline (reference sequence). Trimming pared 7 bases from V and 1 base from J, leaving 16 bases between. The CDR3 nucleotides read TGTGCCAGCACCCCAGACAGGCGCCTCCAAGAGACCCAGTACTTC. Translating it yields CASTPDRRLQETQYF.

This clone was seen more than once but under ten times. CDR3: CASSRGTATNGELFF. The CDR3 DNA reads TGCGCCAGCAGCCGGGGGACAGCAACTAACGGGGAGCTGTTTTTT. The rearrangement links TRBV4-1 to TRBJ2-2, with 7 nucleotides matching TRBD1. The junction had 9 bases not matched to a gene; V was cut back by 4 bases and J by 7 bases. Germline values: CDR1 MGHRA, CDR2 YSYEKL. The CDR3 length is 15 residues.

The chain is built from TRBV28 and TRBJ2-2; D possibly corresponds to TRBD2 (5 bases). Germline V CDR1 and CDR2: MDHEN, SYDVKM. V was pared by 1 base and J by 0 bases, with 15 bases between. The CDR3 sequence is 18 residues long. In nucleotides, the CDR3 is TGTGCCAGCAGTTTATTATCCGGAGGCCAGACGAACACCGGGGAGCTGTTTTTT. It translates to CASSLLSGGQTNTGELFF.

Details on this clone: A junction boundary mismatches the germline segment, possibly from a read error. CDR3 sequence reads: CASSLARGPLDF. CDR3 DNA: TGTGCCAGCAGCTTAGCCCGTGGGCCGCTGGATTTT. The chain has TRBV7-2 and TRBJ1-3; D is undetermined. Germline CDR1 and CDR2: SGHTA and FQGNSA. CDR3 length equals 12 residues.

The V and J genes are TRBV13 and TRBJ2-7, with D maybe TRBD2 (8 bases). CDR1 and CDR2 from the germline V gene are PRHDT and FYEKMQ (reference sequence). V lost 4 bases to trimming and J lost 2 bases, with 12 bases between them. The CDR3 totals 14 residues. The chain's CDR3 is CASSSGGLAYEQYF. CDR3 coding DNA: TGTGCCAGCAGCTCAGGGGGACTAGCCTACGAGCAGTACTTC.

The chain has TRBV5-1 and TRBJ1-4; perhaps TRBD1 as D (6 bases). Looked up from germline, CDR1 is SGHRS and CDR2 is YFSETQ. The CDR3 runs 14 residues. Trimming removed 1 base from V and 8 bases from J, with 12 bases in between. CDR3 sequence: CASSLPGQGEKLFF. CDR3 bases: TGCGCCAGCAGCTTGCCGGGCCAGGGGGAAAAACTGTTTTTT. Looking up the rest from reference TRBV5-1 and TRBJ1-4 gives the full variable domain: KAGVTQTPRYLIKTRGQQVTLSCSPISGHRSVSWYQQTPGQGLQFLFEYFSETQRNKGNFPGRFSGRQFSNSRSEMNVSTLELGDSALYLCASSLPGQGEKLFFGSGTQLSVL.

The CDR3 protein is CAWSVRGPQLNTEAFF. In DNA form, the CDR3 reads TGTGCCTGGAGTGTAAGGGGCCCGCAACTTAACACTGAAGCTTTCTTT. This sequence joins TRBV30 and TRBJ1-1, with D perhaps TRBD1 (5 bases). The CDR3 extends over 16 amino acids. Germline V gene lookup returns CDR1 GTSNPN and CDR2 SVGIG (reference sequence). V shed 0 bases and J shed 2 bases, with 16 bases lying between them.

The chain links TRBV28 to TRBJ1-4, with TRBD1 as a possible D gene (6 bases). Deletions cut 3 bases from V and 4 bases from J, with 9 bases between. Germline V CDR1 and CDR2: MDHEN, SYDVKM. The CDR3 consists of 14 residues. In DNA form, the CDR3 reads TGTGCCAGCAGTTTCGGCAGGGGTAATGAAAAACTGTTTTTT. Its protein is CASSFGRGNEKLFF. The whole variable domain, filled in from reference TRBV28 and TRBJ1-4, reads DVKVTQSSRYLVKRTGEKVFLECVQDMDHENMFWYRQDPGLGLRLIYFSYDVKMKEKGDIPEGYSVSREKKERFSLILESASTNQTSMYLCASSFGRGNEKLFFGSGTQLSVL.

The chain carries TRBV19 and TRBJ1-1; maybe TRBD1 (6 bases). V lost 7 bases and J lost 2, with 11 bases in between. Germline CDR1 and CDR2: LNHDA and SQIVND (reference sequence). The CDR3 loop spans 13 amino acids. The CDR3 DNA sequence: TGTGCCAGTAACGAGGGACAAAACACTGAAGCTTTCTTT. Translating it yields CASNEGQNTEAFF.

As DNA, the CDR3 is TGTGCCAGCAGTCCACTACGGACAGGGGGAACCTATGGCTACACCTTC. Protein sequence: CASSPLRTGGTYGYTF. V gene TRBV28 combines with J gene TRBJ1-2, with 10 bases fitting TRBD1. The germline gives CDR1 MDHEN, CDR2 SYDVKM. The CDR3 loop spans 16 amino acids. The V segment lost 5 bases and the J segment 4 bases; nucleotides outside the gene matches: 10.

This chain joins TRBV27 and TRBJ2-1; TRBD1 aligns across 12 bases. Per the germline V gene, CDR1 is MNHEY and CDR2 is SMNVEV (reference sequence). This CDR3 contains 15 residues. V gave up 7 bases and J gave up 7 bases; unmatched junction bases: 8. CDR3 DNA sequence: TGTGCCAGCACCCCGGGGACAGGGGGCGGGAATGAGCAGTTCTTC. This gives the protein CASTPGTGGGNEQFF.

Worth noting for this clone: In the same sample, other DNA sequences code for this CDR3. The gene calls are TRBV19 and TRBJ2-7; the match to TRBD2 covers 13 bases. Germline lookup yields CDR1 LNHDA and CDR2 SQIVND (reference sequence). The CDR3 extends over 14 amino acids. V lost 1 base and J lost 6; bases outside the gene matches: 0. The CDR3 sequence is CASSIGTSGSEQYF. For the CDR3, the DNA is TGTGCCAGTAGTATAGGGACTAGCGGGAGCGAGCAGTACTTC.

The chain employs TRBV24-1 and TRBJ2-1; weak D call: TRBD1 (6 bases). V gave up 7 bases and J gave up 9 bases, with 12 bases separating them. Germline V gives CDR1 KGHDR, CDR2 SFDVKD. The CDR3 covers 12 residues. CDR3 protein: CATSQGFSEQFF. DNA for the CDR3: TGTGCCACCAGCCAGGGGTTCAGTGAGCAGTTCTTC.

The count of this clone is one. This chain links TRBV12-3 or TRBV12-4 with TRBJ2-7, with 7 bases that match TRBD1. The CDR3 runs to 13 residues. J was trimmed by 3 bases and V by 3 bases; bases with no gene match: 2. This CDR3 is CASSFGTDYEQYF. The DNA for the CDR3 is TGTGCCAGCAGTTTTGGGACAGACTACGAGCAGTACTTC.

CDR3: CASSWLRSAEAFF. The CDR3 DNA is TGTGCCAGCAGTTGGTTGAGAAGTGCTGAAGCTTTCTTT. The rearrangement joins TRBV6-2 or TRBV6-3 to TRBJ1-1; D is undetermined. Germline CDR1 MNHEY, CDR2 SVGEGT. This CDR3 contains 13 residues. Trimming shortened V by 4 bases and J by 6 bases, and 12 bases separated the two germline ends.

V is TRBV2 and J is TRBJ2-1, with D possibly TRBD2 on 5 matching bases. CDR1 SNHLY and CDR2 FYNNEI come from the germline V gene. V was trimmed by 8 bases and J by 0 bases, leaving 11 bases between them. The CDR3 extends over 14 amino acids. In DNA form, the CDR3 reads TGTGCCAGCGTGAGGGCTACCTCCTACAATGAGCAGTTCTTC. This sequence encodes CASVRATSYNEQFF.

V gene TRBV5-1 combines with J gene TRBJ1-1; D may be TRBD1 (6 bases). The CDR3 spans 15 residues. V dropped 2 bases and J dropped 2 bases, with 13 bases sitting between them. Germline V gives CDR1 SGHRS, CDR2 YFSETQ. CDR3 amino acids: CASSFSRQANTEAFF. CDR3 DNA sequence: TGCGCCAGCAGCTTTTCGCGACAGGCAAACACTGAAGCTTTCTTT.

The chain couples TRBV15 to TRBJ1-2; 7 nucleotides line up with TRBD1. Germline values: CDR1 LNHNV, CDR2 YYDKDF (reference sequence). V trimming: 5 bases; J trimming: 3 bases; junction bases outside the gene matches: 6. This CDR3 has 14 amino acids. CDR3 in amino acids: CATSPETGYYGYTF. As DNA, the CDR3 is TGTGCCACCAGCCCAGAGACAGGGTACTATGGCTACACCTTC.

The chain combines TRBV6-6 with TRBJ2-1; 7 bases are shared with TRBD2. The V gene's germline CDR1 is MNHNY and CDR2 SVGAGI (reference sequence). The CDR3 is 15 residues long. Losses at the gene ends were 3 bases for V and 2 bases for J; bases not matched to a gene: 4. The CDR3 nucleotides are TGTGCCAGCAGTTATAGCGGGCCCCCCTACAATGAGCAGTTCTTC. Its protein is CASSYSGPPYNEQFF.

The rearrangement links TRBV5-4 to TRBJ2-7; 7 positions agree with TRBD2. The CDR3 length is 14 residues. V was clipped by 4 bases and J by 0 bases; unmatched bases: 4. The V gene's germline CDR1 is SGHNT and CDR2 YYREEE (reference sequence). The CDR3 DNA is TGTGCCAGCAGCCCCGGGGGGACCTCCTACGAGCAGTACTTC. Amino acid sequence: CASSPGGTSYEQYF.